One sample yielded the 21 T cell receptor beta chains listed below, sequenced in a study of cytomegalovirus exposure and HLA in healthy donors. Vbeta (60) and Jbeta (13) primers were used in the PCR. Data came from immunoSEQ multiplex PCR; TCRdb stores just in-frame clones and leaves some out. Of roughly 120,000 clones listed, roughly four fifths are singletons. Material for sequencing was PBMCs. Every receptor here comes from a woman aged 55-69 years in good health and CMV-seropositive.

The chain uses TRBV2 and TRBJ2-1; 9 nucleotides line up with TRBD2. The V gene end was trimmed by 4 bases and the J gene end by 4 bases; junction bases not matched to a gene: 2. The CDR3 extends over 14 amino acids. The germline V gene has CDR1 SNHLY and CDR2 FYNNEI. CDR3 in amino acids: CASSGSGRYNEQFF. CDR3 DNA sequence: TGTGCCAGCAGTGGTAGCGGGAGATACAATGAGCAGTTCTTC.

The chain combines TRBV7-2 with TRBJ1-5; 7 bases line up with TRBD1. The germline V gene encodes CDR1 SGHTA and CDR2 FQGNSA. This CDR3 is built from 13 residues. V shed 5 bases, J shed 9 bases, and the junction held 7 bases outside the gene matches. The CDR3 protein is CASSLKQGRPQHF. CDR3 nucleotide sequence: TGTGCCAGCAGCCTAAAACAGGGGAGGCCCCAGCATTTT.

This clone showed up just once. The chain couples TRBV6-6 to TRBJ1-5; a possible D gene is TRBD1 (6 bases). Trimming left V 7 bases short and J 2 bases short, with 18 bases between. The germline CDR1 and CDR2 sequences are MNHNY and SVGAGI (reference sequence). CDR3 length: 16 amino acids. For the CDR3, the DNA is TGTGCCAGCAAAACCCTAAGGGCAGGGGGCAATCAGCCCCAGCATTTT. Its protein is CASKTLRAGGNQPQHF.

This clone was counted a few times. The CDR3: CASSVPPSYGYTF. CDR3 in DNA: TGTGCCAGCAGCGTACCACCGAGCTATGGCTACACCTTC. The rearrangement uses TRBV5-4 and TRBJ1-2; D call uncertain. The length of the CDR3 is 13 residues. Trimming cost V 4 bases and J 4 bases, with 11 bases left between them. In germline, CDR1 is SGHNT, CDR2 YYREEE (reference sequence).

The J gene is TRBJ2-5, the V gene TRBV4-3; D perhaps matches TRBD1 (6 bases). Germline V lookup: CDR1 LGHNA, CDR2 YSLEER. The CDR3 has 16 residues. Deletions cut 1 base from V and 2 bases from J, with 14 bases between. The CDR3 DNA is TGCGCCAGCAGCCAAGGAGCCCCGGACAGACAAGAGACCCAGTACTTC. This translates into CASSQGAPDRQETQYF.

The sample holds a few counts of this clone. The V gene is TRBV7-8, the J gene TRBJ2-5; 9 positions agree with TRBD2. The V segment lost 5 bases and the J segment 4 bases; nucleotides outside the gene matches: 11. CDR1 and CDR2 from the germline V gene are SGHVS and FQNEAQ. The CDR3 length is 16 residues. CDR3 region: CASSPPLREGGETQYF. The DNA for the CDR3 is TGTGCCAGCAGCCCCCCTTTGCGGGAGGGTGGAGAGACCCAGTACTTC.

This clone was observed once. The V and J genes are TRBV30 and TRBJ1-1, with TRBD1 as a possible D gene (6 bases). The CDR3 loop spans 14 amino acids. V was clipped by 1 base and J by 1 base, with 10 bases between them. The germline gives CDR1 GTSNPN, CDR2 SVGIG (reference sequence). The CDR3, as DNA: TGTGCCTGGAGTGATTTACAGGGGAACACTGAAGCTTTCTTT. This encodes CAWSDLQGNTEAFF.

In its sample, this clone was seen once. The genes are TRBV10-3 and TRBJ2-1; 7 positions agree with TRBD2. The CDR3 totals 12 residues. The junction had 10 bases not matched to a gene; V was cut back by 10 bases and J by 10 bases. CDR1 is ENHRY, CDR2 SYGVKD, per germline. The DNA of the CDR3 is TGTGCCACGGGGGGTGGTGAGTACGAGCAGTTCTTC. This translates into CATGGGEYEQFF.

V usage is TRBV5-1 and J usage is TRBJ2-7; a weak D match, TRBD2 (6 bases). The CDR3 loop spans 14 amino acids. Trimming removed 2 bases from V and 5 bases from J, with 14 bases in between. Germline V gives CDR1 SGHRS, CDR2 YFSETQ. Written as DNA, the CDR3 is TGCGCCAGCAGCTTTATTGGGGGAGGCGACGAGCAGTACTTC. Protein: CASSFIGGGDEQYF. Filled out from reference TRBV5-1 and TRBJ2-7, the complete variable domain reads KAGVTQTPRYLIKTRGQQVTLSCSPISGHRSVSWYQQTPGQGLQFLFEYFSETQRNKGNFPGRFSGRQFSNSRSEMNVSTLELGDSALYLCASSFIGGGDEQYFGPGTRLTVT.

This chain uses TRBV7-3 with TRBJ2-7, with TRBD2 matching 7 bases. V was clipped by 2 bases and J by 2 bases; unmatched bases: 6. CDR1 and CDR2 from the germline V gene are SGHTA and FQGTGA. This CDR3 has 15 amino acids. The CDR3, as DNA: TGTGCCAGCAGCTTACTAGCGGCGGTTCCCTACGAGCAGTACTTC. This gives the protein CASSLLAAVPYEQYF.

This clone was observed a handful of times. V gene TRBV7-9 combines with J gene TRBJ1-1; 8 bases fit TRBD1. CDR3 length equals 16 residues. Germline V CDR1 and CDR2: SEHNR, FQNEAQ (reference sequence). The V and J ends lost 5 bases and 5 bases, in that order; junction bases with no gene match: 13. The CDR3 sequence: CASSTRRQGSGTEAFF. The CDR3 coding sequence is TGTGCCAGCAGCACACGCAGACAGGGGTCGGGTACTGAAGCTTTCTTT.

This clone was seen only once. The chain is built from TRBV15 and TRBJ2-7; tentatively, D is TRBD1 (6 bases). Germline values: CDR1 LNHNV, CDR2 YYDKDF (reference sequence). CDR3 length: 13 amino acids. V dropped 2 bases and J dropped 6 bases, with 11 bases sitting between them. For the CDR3, the DNA is TGTGCCACCAGCAGACAGGGGACCCGCGAGCAGTACTTC. This encodes CATSRQGTREQYF.

The chain has TRBV19 and TRBJ2-3, with 12 bases lining up with TRBD1. Germline values: CDR1 LNHDA, CDR2 SQIVND (reference sequence). CDR3 size: 17 residues. V shed 4 bases and J 4 bases; nucleotides not matched to a gene: 9. CDR3 in amino acids: CASSTEPGQGASDTQYF. Here the CDR3 DNA reads TGTGCCAGTAGTACAGAACCGGGACAGGGGGCATCAGATACGCAGTATTTT. The full variable domain, rest sourced from reference TRBV19 and TRBJ2-3, is DGGITQSPKYLFRKEGQNVTLSCEQNLNHDAMYWYRQDPGQGLRLIYYSQIVNDFQKGDIAEGYSVSREKKESFPLTVTSAQKNPTAFYLCASSTEPGQGASDTQYFGPGTRLTVL.

V and J are TRBV7-2 and TRBJ2-3; TRBD2 matches 10 bases. The CDR3 runs to 14 residues. From germline, CDR1 is SGHTA and CDR2 FQGNSA. V was clipped by 8 bases and J by 2 bases; unmatched bases: 4. CDR3 amino acids: CASGSGGATDTQYF. In DNA form, the CDR3 reads TGTGCCAGCGGAAGCGGGGGGGCCACAGATACGCAGTATTTT.

The genes are TRBV19 and TRBJ1-2, with a tentative D call TRBD1 (6 bases). CDR1 LNHDA and CDR2 SQIVND come from the germline V gene (reference sequence). V was shortened by 8 bases and J by 1 base, with 20 bases between the two germline ends. This CDR3 comprises 16 residues. The CDR3 region has the DNA TGTGCCAGTGGACAGTCCACTCCAAGGGGTAACTATGGCTACACCTTC. This gives the protein CASGQSTPRGNYGYTF.

The chain is built from TRBV27 and TRBJ1-6; a weak D match, TRBD1 (6 bases). With 5 bases removed from V and 10 bases from J, the gap between germline ends came to 18 bases. The CDR3 contains 15 residues. Germline values: CDR1 MNHEY, CDR2 SMNVEV (reference sequence). CDR3 protein: CASSPRTVLGSPLHF. CDR3 in DNA: TGTGCCAGCAGTCCGCGGACAGTTTTAGGATCACCCCTCCACTTT.

The chain employs TRBV29-1 and TRBJ2-7, with 8 nucleotides matching TRBD2. Germline V gives CDR1 SQVTM, CDR2 ANQGSEA. The CDR3 is 16 amino acids. The trim removed 5 bases at V and 0 bases at J, leaving 12 bases unmatched. CDR3 nucleotide sequence: TGCAGCGTTTTGGGGTTGGACCGGGAGGGCTCCTACGAGCAGTACTTC. Translating it yields CSVLGLDREGSYEQYF.

The V and J genes are TRBV5-1 and TRBJ1-3, with TRBD1 as a possible D gene (5 bases). Germline V gene sequence: CDR1 SGHRS, CDR2 YFSETQ. Trimming took off 3 bases at V and 6 bases at J, with 10 bases between the two ends. The CDR3 extends over 13 amino acids. CDR3 region: CASSSGQENTIYF. CDR3 nucleotides: TGCGCCAGCAGCTCCGGACAAGAAAACACCATATATTTT.

This clone was recorded only once. The chain combines TRBV5-4 with TRBJ2-7; 7 nucleotides match TRBD1. Unmatched junction bases numbered 9, after V lost 5 bases and J lost 7 bases. This CDR3 contains 13 residues. The germline gives CDR1 SGHNT, CDR2 YYREEE (reference sequence). The CDR3 nucleotides are TGTGCCAGCAGTCCAAGACAGGGTCTTGAGCAGTACTTC. Its translation: CASSPRQGLEQYF.

V and J are TRBV6-5 and TRBJ2-7; TRBD2 matches at 11 bases. The CDR3 length is 16 residues. CDR1 MNHEY and CDR2 SVGAGI come from the germline V gene. V was pared by 0 bases and J by 3 bases, with 4 bases of the junction left unmatched. The CDR3 nucleotides are TGTGCCAGCAGTTACTCGGGGACTAGCGGCCACTACGAGCAGTACTTC. Protein product: CASSYSGTSGHYEQYF.

The CDR3 here is CASSRAGATGEQYF. The CDR3 coding sequence is TGTGCCAGCAGCCGAGCGGGGGCCACAGGCGAGCAGTACTTC. The chain combines TRBV6-5 with TRBJ2-7; 8 positions match TRBD2. The CDR3 is made up of 14 amino acids. Germline V gives CDR1 MNHEY, CDR2 SVGAGI. V lost 6 bases, J lost 6 bases, and 10 bases stayed unmatched.